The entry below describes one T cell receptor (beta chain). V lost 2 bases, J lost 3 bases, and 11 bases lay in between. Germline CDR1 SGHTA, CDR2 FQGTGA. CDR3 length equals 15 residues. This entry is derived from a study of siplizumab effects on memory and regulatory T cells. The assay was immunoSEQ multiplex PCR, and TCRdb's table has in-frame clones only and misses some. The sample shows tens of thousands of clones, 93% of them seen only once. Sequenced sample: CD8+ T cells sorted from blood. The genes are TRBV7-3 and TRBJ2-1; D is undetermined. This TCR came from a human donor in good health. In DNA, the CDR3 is TGTGCCAGCAGCTTAGAAGTAGGAATCTACAATGAGCAGTTCTTC. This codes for CASSLEVGIYNEQFF.